This T cell receptor (beta chain) comes out of a study of response to subunit inactivated influenza vaccine. One entry per CDR3 protein, called by TCRdb with MiXCR from the RT-PCR reads. Among about 500,000 distinct CDR3 sequences, about 7.2% were seen once, and the ten largest hold about an eighth. Overall study results and limits: Only a handful of new T cells, the authors suggested, are recruited with each seasonal influenza vaccination.

This clonotype was counted many times. Its target is not known. Germline V lookup: CDR1 SGHTA, CDR2 FQGNSA. Trimming pared 0 bases from V and 0 bases from J, leaving 7 bases between. The CDR3 runs to 15 residues. This clonotype originated in a man aged 50-75 years who received an inactivated influenza vaccine. The material sequenced was PBMCs from blood, taken about 23 months after vaccination. The rearrangement joins TRBV7-2 to TRBJ2-3, with D possibly matching TRBD1 (5 bases). This chain's CDR3 is CASSLAGHSTDTQYF. For the CDR3, the DNA is TGTGCCAGCAGCTTAGCCGGACATAGCACAGATACGCAGTATTTT.